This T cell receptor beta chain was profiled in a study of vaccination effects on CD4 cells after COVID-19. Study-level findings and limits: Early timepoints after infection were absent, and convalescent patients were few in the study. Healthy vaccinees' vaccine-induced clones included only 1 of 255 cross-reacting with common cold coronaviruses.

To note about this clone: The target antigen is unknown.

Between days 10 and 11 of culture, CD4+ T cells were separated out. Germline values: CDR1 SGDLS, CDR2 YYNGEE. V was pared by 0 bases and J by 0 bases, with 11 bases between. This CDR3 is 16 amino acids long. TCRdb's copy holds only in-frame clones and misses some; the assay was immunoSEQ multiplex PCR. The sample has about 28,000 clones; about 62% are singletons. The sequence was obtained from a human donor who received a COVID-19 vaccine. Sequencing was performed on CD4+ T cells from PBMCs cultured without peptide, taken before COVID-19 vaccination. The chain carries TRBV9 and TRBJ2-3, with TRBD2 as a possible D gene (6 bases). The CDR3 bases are TGTGCCAGCAGCGTAGCCGCGGGACGGAGCACAGATACGCAGTATTTT. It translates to CASSVAAGRSTDTQYF.